This is a list of T cell receptor beta chains from one sample in a study of CD8 T cells in Susac syndrome. TCRdb redid the calling of the immunoSEQ multiplex PCR reads with MiXCR, one entry per CDR3 protein. Of under 200,000 distinct CDR3 sequences in the sample, roughly 94% were seen once. The sequenced sample was CD4+ T cells from PBMCs. These receptors were taken from a human donor with Susac syndrome. CDR3s include the opening cysteine and the closing phenylalanine or tryptophan. D genes are given only for firm matches. Rows may omit the clone size; those that give it use once, few, many or a size class.

V gene: TRBV4-2; clone size: NA; J gene: TRBJ2-5; D gene: NA; CDR3 protein: CASSQDRTSEETQYF; CDR3 DNA: TGTGCCAGCAGCCAAGATCGTACCAGCGAGGAGACCCAGTACTTC
V gene: TRBV7-9; clone size: NA; J gene: TRBJ2-3; D gene: TRBD2; CDR3 protein: CASSSARGGPTDTQYF; CDR3 DNA: TGTGCCAGCAGCTCGGCCCGCGGGGGGCCCACAGATACGCAGTATTTT
V gene: TRBV5-1; clone size: NA; J gene: TRBJ1-3; D gene: NA; CDR3 protein: CASSLAGQDGNTIYF; CDR3 DNA: TGCGCCAGCAGCTTGGCCGGGCAGGATGGAAACACCATATATTTT
V gene: TRBV30; clone size: NA; J gene: TRBJ1-3; D gene: NA; CDR3 protein: CAWHAQSSGNTIYF; CDR3 DNA: TGTGCCTGGCACGCGCAGAGCTCTGGAAACACCATATATTTT
V gene: TRBV20-1; clone size: NA; J gene: TRBJ2-3; D gene: NA; CDR3 protein: CSARVPHPPRTDTQYF; CDR3 DNA: TGCAGTGCTAGAGTCCCTCACCCCCCACGCACAGATACGCAGTATTTT
V gene: TRBV29-1; clone size: once; J gene: TRBJ1-2; D gene: TRBD1; CDR3 protein: CSERTGIIDF; CDR3 DNA: TGCAGCGAACGGACAGGGATCATCGACTTC
V gene: TRBV20-1; clone size: NA; J gene: TRBJ2-1; D gene: NA; CDR3 protein: CSASDSQKNNEQFF; CDR3 DNA: TGCAGTGCCTCAGACAGTCAAAAAAACAATGAGCAGTTCTTC
V gene: TRBV20-1; clone size: NA; J gene: TRBJ2-3; D gene: TRBD2; CDR3 protein: CSARGTSPHNTDTQYF; CDR3 DNA: TGCAGTGCTAGAGGGACTAGCCCTCACAACACAGATACGCAGTATTTT
V gene: TRBV30; clone size: NA; J gene: TRBJ1-2; D gene: NA; CDR3 protein: CAWRAGLRGPYGYTF; CDR3 DNA: TGTGCCTGGAGAGCCGGCCTCAGGGGACCCTATGGCTACACCTTC
V gene: TRBV29-1; clone size: NA; J gene: TRBJ1-2; D gene: NA; CDR3 protein: CSVEGYRPYGYTF; CDR3 DNA: TGCAGCGTTGAAGGGTACAGGCCTTATGGCTACACCTTC
V gene: TRBV20-1; clone size: NA; J gene: TRBJ1-2; D gene: NA; CDR3 protein: CSARDRGWGIHGYTF; CDR3 DNA: TGCAGTGCTAGAGATCGCGGATGGGGTATCCATGGCTACACCTTC
V gene: TRBV6-2/TRBV6-3; clone size: NA; J gene: TRBJ2-6; D gene: NA; CDR3 protein: CASSPREGISGANVLTF; CDR3 DNA: TGTGCCAGCAGTCCCCGTGAGGGGATCTCTGGGGCCAACGTCCTGACTTTC
V gene: TRBV9; clone size: NA; J gene: TRBJ2-7; D gene: TRBD2; CDR3 protein: CASSVNPSGWSYEQYF; CDR3 DNA: TGTGCCAGCAGCGTAAACCCTAGCGGATGGTCCTACGAGCAGTACTTC